This passage covers 25 T cell receptor beta chains from one sample sequenced in a study of tumor-infiltrating lymphocytes in primary liver carcinoma. Unsorted bulk tissue of roughly 17-33 mg yielded co-extracted RNA and DNA. The template, roughly 550 ng total RNA, yielded TCR beta cDNA made with a constant-region primer. Library construction for TCR beta comprised three nested multiplex PCR rounds performed with slightly modified ARM-PCR. The first two PCR rounds used TRBV1-TRBV30 forward primers with a C-beta reverse primer, 9 to 11 cycles each. A single record per CDR3 protein comes from TCRdb applying MiXCR to the multiplex PCR reads. The sample holds tens of thousands of distinct CDR3 sequences, more than 70% seen once. The sample consisted of tumor-adjacent normal liver tissue. The receptor set was obtained from a woman aged 25 to 39 with primary liver carcinoma and hepatitis B virus infection.

The V call is TRBV29-1, the J call TRBJ1-2; no firm D call. The CDR3 runs to 12 residues. CDR1 and CDR2 (germline): SQVTM, ANQGSEA. CDR3 region: CCAGEVNYGYTF. As DNA, the CDR3 is TGCTGCGCCGGGGAGGTAAACTATGGCTACACCTTC.

In its sample, this clonotype was seen once. At one boundary the junction diverges from the germline segment, which might be a read error. The chain uses TRBV14 and TRBJ2-5; unclear D gene. From germline, CDR1 is SGHDN and CDR2 FVKESK. CDR3 length: 14 residues. CDR3 in amino acids: CTSSQDWSTETQYF. Here the CDR3 DNA reads TGTACCAGCAGCCAAGATTGGAGCACTGAGACCCAGTACTTC.

Turning to this clonotype: The CDR3 ends on some other residue instead of the conserved phenylalanine or tryptophan, so this is likely a read error. This chain links TRBV12-3 or TRBV12-4 with TRBJ2-1; D is ambiguous. V shed 6 bases and J shed 5 bases, with 11 bases lying between them. The CDR3 length is 13 residues. The CDR3 coding sequence is TGTGCCAGCAGCATGCGCAGCGACAATGAGCAGTTCCTC. Translated: CASSMRSDNEQFL.

Comment on this clonotype: At one of its ends the junction is not consistent with the germline gene, which may arise from a read error. This rearrangement joins TRBV6-1 to TRBJ1-1; TRBD1 aligns across 7 bases. Germline V gene lookup returns CDR1 MNHNS and CDR2 SASEGT. The CDR3 length is 15 residues. CDR3 sequence: CASSPFTGANIEAFF. The DNA of the CDR3 is TGTGCCAGCAGTCCCTTTACAGGGGCGAACATTGAAGCATTCTTT.

In regard to this clonotype: At one end, the junction sequence differs from germline, possibly due to a read error. The rearrangement links TRBV11-2 to TRBJ2-7; 7 bases are shared with TRBD1. CDR3 length: 13 amino acids. Per the germline V gene, CDR1 is SGHAT and CDR2 is FQNNGV. CDR3 in amino acids: CVSIGGRTYEQCF. DNA for the CDR3: TGTGTCAGCATAGGGGGCAGGACCTACGAGCAGTGCTTC. Supplemented by reference TRBV11-2 and TRBJ2-7, the full variable domain reads EAGVAQSPRYKIIEKRQSVAFWCNPISGHATLYWYQQILGQGPKLLIQFQNNGVVDDSQLPKDRFSAERLKGVDSTLKIQPAKLEDSAVYLCVSIGGRTYEQCFGPGTRLTVT.

V and J are TRBV13 and TRBJ2-7; D remains ambiguous. Germline V gives CDR1 PRHDT, CDR2 FYEKMQ (reference sequence). CDR3 length: 12 residues. This chain's CDR3 is CVISLGRYEQYF. CDR3 coding DNA: TGTGTCATCAGCTTAGGCCGCTACGAGCAGTACTTC.

Concerning this clonotype itself: The junction departs from the called germline gene at one end, perhaps through a read error. J is TRBJ2-1 and V is TRBV6-4, with 9 bases matching TRBD2. This CDR3 is 15 amino acids long. Germline assignment: CDR1 MRHNA and CDR2 SNTAGT. The CDR3 is CASSLAGDGVNGQSF. The CDR3 bases are TGTGCCAGCAGTTTAGCGGGAGACGGGGTAAATGGGCAGTCCTTC.

Points on this clonotype: Since the CDR3 does not end with the conserved phenylalanine or tryptophan, this likely comes from a read error. J is TRBJ2-7 and V is TRBV6-2 or TRBV6-3; D is uncertain. From germline, CDR1 is MNHEY and CDR2 SVGEGT. The CDR3 covers 15 residues. The CDR3 reads CACSRRPGPSYEQYL. The CDR3, as DNA: TGTGCCTGCAGCCGGCGTCCAGGTCCCTCCTACGAGCAGTACCTC.

As for this clonotype: Just one base apart from a much larger clone, this may be a read error. The V and J genes are TRBV30 and TRBJ2-7, with D possibly being TRBD1 or TRBD2 (5 bases each). This CDR3 is 14 amino acids long. Germline values: CDR1 GTSNPN, CDR2 SVGIG (reference sequence). V lost 7 bases to trimming and J lost 1 base, with 17 bases between them. This CDR3 reads CALNAGTVSYEQYF. Here the CDR3 DNA reads TGTGCCTTGAATGCCGGGACCGTATCCTACGAGCAGTACTTC.

On this clonotype itself: A junction end diverges from the germline sequence, so it may reflect a read error. The chain joins TRBV29-1 to TRBJ1-1, with D perhaps matching TRBD1 (6 bases). The CDR3 loop spans 13 amino acids. CDR1 and CDR2 (germline): SQVTM, ANQGSEA. CDR3 amino acids: CSAKGGWNTEALF. In DNA form, the CDR3 reads TGCAGCGCCAAGGGGGGGTGGAACACTGAAGCTTTATTT.

The chain joins TRBV11-2 to TRBJ2-1; tentative D call: TRBD2 (5 bases). In germline, CDR1 is SGHAT, CDR2 FQNNGV. Deletions cut 5 bases from V and 0 bases from J, with 14 bases between. There are 16 residues in the CDR3. This CDR3 reads CASSADPGCSYNEQFF. CDR3 sequence (DNA): TGTGCCAGCAGCGCAGATCCGGGATGCTCCTACAATGAGCAGTTCTTC.

As to this clonotype: Lacking the conserved final phenylalanine or tryptophan, this CDR3 likely reflects a read error. This rearrangement joins TRBV28 to TRBJ2-7; 10 bases agree with TRBD1. The CDR3 runs 15 residues. Germline CDR1 reads MDHEN; CDR2 reads SYDVKM. The CDR3: CASSDGTGDSYEQYS. The CDR3, as DNA: TGTGCTAGCAGTGATGGGACAGGGGATTCCTACGAGCAGTACTCC.

The chain links TRBV6-6 to TRBJ2-3; D is undetermined. Germline CDR1 and CDR2: MNHNY and SVGAGI (reference sequence). This CDR3 comprises 13 residues. V was trimmed by 5 bases and J by 8 bases, leaving 14 bases between them. This CDR3 reads CASSLLERGTQYF. As DNA, the CDR3 is TGTGCCAGCAGTCTCCTCGAGCGAGGTACGCAGTATTTT.

This clonotype was observed at least ten times. CDR3 DNA: TGCGCCAGCAGCCAAGATCTCTACAATGAGCAGTTCTTC. Protein product: CASSQDLYNEQFF. The genes are TRBV4-1 and TRBJ2-1; D remains unclear. The V end lost 0 bases, the J end lost 3 bases, and 3 bases lay between the germline ends. The CDR3 sequence is 13 residues long. Germline V CDR1 and CDR2: MGHRA, YSYEKL.

This clonotype was observed a few times. An end of the junction does not agree with germline; a read error may underlie this. The J gene is TRBJ2-7, the V gene TRBV4-2; unclear D gene. The CDR3 extends over 12 amino acids. The germline V gene has CDR1 LGHNA and CDR2 YNFKEQ. CDR3 coding DNA: TGTGCCAACAGCCAAGATCGGAACGAGCAGTACTTC. It yields the protein CANSQDRNEQYF.

V usage is TRBV5-4 and J usage is TRBJ1-1; perhaps TRBD1 as D (6 bases). The CDR3 totals 15 residues. Trimming cost V 7 bases and J 9 bases, with 25 bases left between them. Germline V lookup: CDR1 SGHNT, CDR2 YYREEE (reference sequence). DNA of the CDR3: TGTGCCAGCGGCCGCCTATCAAGGGACAACTCCCAAGCTTTCTTT. It specifies CASGRLSRDNSQAFF.

Comments on this clonotype: The germline gene is not matched at one end of the junction; a read error may be the cause. The rearrangement uses TRBV4-3 and TRBJ2-7; 7 nucleotides match TRBD2. The CDR3 has 18 amino acids. Germline V gene data show CDR1 as LGHNA and CDR2 as YSLEER. The CDR3 DNA reads TGCGCCAGCAACCAAAATGTGACGGGGGGTCACATTAGCTACGAGCAGTACTTC. Protein product: CASNQNVTGGHISYEQYF.

With respect to this clonotype: The junction departs from germline at one end; a sequencing error may be responsible. This rearrangement joins TRBV24-1 to TRBJ1-1, with 8 bases matching TRBD1. The CDR3 consists of 13 residues. CDR1 is KGHDR, CDR2 SFDVKD, per germline. CDR3 in amino acids: CTTSRRGQAKAFF. The CDR3 DNA reads as TGTACCACCAGTCGCAGGGGGCAAGCTAAAGCTTTCTTT.

As for this clonotype: Germline and junction disagree at one end, which may indicate a read error. The rearrangement links TRBV11-2 to TRBJ2-7, with 8 bases lining up with TRBD1. Germline V gene sequence: CDR1 SGHAT, CDR2 FQNNGV. This CDR3 spans 13 amino acids. The CDR3 here is CASIGDRTHGQYF. The CDR3 DNA reads TGTGCCAGCATAGGGGACAGGACCCACGGGCAGTACTTT. The full variable domain, with the rest looked up from reference TRBV11-2 and TRBJ2-7, is EAGVAQSPRYKIIEKRQSVAFWCNPISGHATLYWYQQILGQGPKLLIQFQNNGVVDDSQLPKDRFSAERLKGVDSTLKIQPAKLEDSAVYLCASIGDRTHGQYFGPGTRLTVT.

The J gene is TRBJ1-1, the V gene TRBV11-2, with no clear D. Germline CDR1 and CDR2: SGHAT and FQNNGV. The CDR3 runs 10 residues. This CDR3 reads CTSHQITAFF. The CDR3 DNA sequence: TGTACAAGCCACCAGATTACAGCCTTCTTT.

The chain joins TRBV4-1 to TRBJ2-5; 9 bases fit TRBD1. The germline V gene encodes CDR1 MGHRA and CDR2 YSYEKL. CDR3 size: 16 residues. Trimming at V came to 1 base and at J to 5 bases, leaving 8 bases not matched to a gene. As DNA, the CDR3 is TGCGCCAGCAGCCAAGGCTCAACAGGGGGCTGGGAGACCCAGTACTTC. It specifies CASSQGSTGGWETQYF.

This clonotype appeared once. The chain recombines TRBV29-1 with TRBJ1-2; 7 bases align to TRBD1. Germline CDR1 reads SQVTM; CDR2 reads ANQGSEA. The CDR3 covers 14 residues. V was pared by 5 bases and J by 8 bases, with 14 bases of the junction left unmatched. This CDR3 reads CSVYDGSAGGGYTF. CDR3 sequence (DNA): TGCAGCGTTTATGATGGTTCGGCAGGGGGAGGCTACACCTTC.

Of note for this clonotype: Germline and junction disagree at one end, which may indicate a read error. The chain uses TRBV11-3 and TRBJ2-3; 8 bases agree with TRBD2. Germline V gives CDR1 SGHNT, CDR2 YENEEA. The CDR3 consists of 19 residues. CDR3 sequence reads: CASSLGFGAGASGTDTQYF. DNA of the CDR3: TGTGCCAGCAGCTTAGGTTTTGGAGCGGGAGCAAGCGGCACGGATACGCAGTATTTT.

The sample holds many counts of this clonotype. V usage is TRBV4-1 and J usage is TRBJ1-6; D is uncertain. Trimming took off 5 bases at V and 10 bases at J, with 18 bases between the two ends. Germline loops: CDR1 MGHRA, CDR2 YSYEKL. This CDR3 comprises 15 residues. CDR3 loop: CASSSGFGRESPLHF. The CDR3 DNA follows: TGCGCCAGCAGCTCGGGGTTTGGCAGAGAGTCACCCCTCCACTTT.

Comment on this clonotype: The junction and the germline gene differ at one end; a read error may be behind it. The gene calls are TRBV19 and TRBJ2-7; 10 positions match TRBD2. Germline V CDR1 and CDR2: LNHDA, SQIVND (reference sequence). There are 15 residues in the CDR3. CDR3 residues: CVSSIHTSGAYEQYF. CDR3 nucleotides: TGTGTCAGTAGTATTCATACTAGCGGGGCCTACGAGCAGTACTTC. The full variable domain, rest sourced from reference TRBV19 and TRBJ2-7, is DGGITQSPKYLFRKEGQNVTLSCEQNLNHDAMYWYRQDPGQGLRLIYYSQIVNDFQKGDIAEGYSVSREKKESFPLTVTSAQKNPTAFYLCVSSIHTSGAYEQYFGPGTRLTVT.